The 4 T cell receptor beta chains below come from one sample, sequenced in a study of hypomethylating agent response in myelodysplastic syndrome. Some clones are missing from TCRdb's copy, which holds only in-frame ones; the method was immunoSEQ multiplex PCR. The data show about 1,900 clones, roughly 86% seen once. Sequencing was performed on bone marrow, taken before or after starting hypomethylating agent treatment for myelodysplastic syndrome (not recorded which). All receptors come from a human donor with myelodysplastic syndrome.

The rearrangement uses TRBV7-9 and TRBJ2-5; D is ambiguous. The DNA end is a closer match to TRBJ2-7, so the J assignment may be wrong. Germline V CDR1 and CDR2: SEHNR, FQNEAQ (reference sequence). The CDR3 has 13 amino acids. CDR3 bases: TGTGCCAGCAGCCCCAAGGGCCCATACGAGCAGTACTTC. Encoded protein: CASSPKGPYEQYF.

The J gene is TRBJ2-1, the V gene TRBV5-4; D not resolved. The V gene's germline CDR1 is SGHNT and CDR2 YYREEE (reference sequence). This CDR3 comprises 12 residues. Trimming took 0 bases from V and 10 from J, leaving 8 bases between them. In DNA form, the CDR3 reads TGTGCCAGCAGCTTGGTTCCGGTCGAGCAGTTCTTC. Translated, it gives CASSLVPVEQFF.

V gene TRBV5-6 combines with J gene TRBJ2-7, with D perhaps matching TRBD1 or TRBD2 (6 bases each). The CDR3 has 17 amino acids. The V and J ends lost 0 bases and 1 base respectively, with 17 bases between them. Germline assignment: CDR1 SGHDT and CDR2 YYEEEE. CDR3 bases: TGTGCCAGCAGCTTGGGGGCGGGACACCACAATTCCTACGAGCAGTACTTC. It codes for CASSLGAGHHNSYEQYF.

The chain links TRBV29-1 to TRBJ1-2; D gene unclear. Germline assignment: CDR1 SQVTM and CDR2 ANQGSEA. CDR3 size: 14 residues. Trimming took 3 bases from V and 4 from J, leaving 15 bases between them. CDR3 region: CSVDFASSSYGYTF. The CDR3 DNA sequence: TGCAGCGTTGATTTCGCCTCTAGCTCCTATGGCTACACCTTC.